Presented here are 16 T cell receptor beta chains from one specimen sequenced in a study of blood T cell repertoires in COVID-19. Generated by immunoSEQ multiplex PCR, the TCRdb table keeps only in-frame clones and is missing some. The sample has a few hundred thousand clones; about 89% are singletons. The sequenced sample consisted of peripheral blood. The receptors originated from a man aged 35 to 55 with acute or convalescent COVID-19.

CDR3 DNA sequence: TGCAGCGTTGGGTGGTCGCAGGCCTTCATAGGCACTGAAGCTTTCTTT. It yields the protein CSVGWSQAFIGTEAFF. V and J are TRBV29-1 and TRBJ1-1; no clear D. Germline V gives CDR1 SQVTM, CDR2 ANQGSEA. V gave up 4 bases and J gave up 4 bases, with 22 bases separating them. CDR3 length equals 16 residues.

In this sample, this clone turned up a few times. This chain uses TRBV29-1 with TRBJ2-7; possibly TRBD1 for D (6 bases). The germline V gene encodes CDR1 SQVTM and CDR2 ANQGSEA. V shed 6 bases and J shed 0 bases, with 9 bases lying between them. CDR3 length: 12 residues. CDR3 sequence reads: CSVRDNSYEQYF. CDR3 DNA: TGCAGCGTCCGGGACAACTCCTACGAGCAGTACTTC.

CDR3 in amino acids: CASSLSALGQGIYNEQFF. The CDR3 region has the DNA TGTGCCAGCAGTTTAAGCGCGCTGGGACAGGGAATATACAATGAGCAGTTCTTC. The chain links TRBV28 to TRBJ2-1; 9 bases align to TRBD1. The germline V gene encodes CDR1 MDHEN and CDR2 SYDVKM. The CDR3 is 18 amino acids. The V segment lost 2 bases and the J segment 4 bases; nucleotides outside the gene matches: 12.

CDR3 sequence reads: CASSRQDLPGLRAVNEQFF. CDR3 nucleotides: TGTGCCAGCAGCCGCCAAGACCTCCCGGGACTACGGGCCGTTAATGAGCAGTTCTTC. The chain has TRBV3-1 (or the pseudogene TRBV3-2) and TRBJ2-1; 7 bases match TRBD2. CDR1 and CDR2 (germline): LGHDT, YNNKEL (reference sequence). Trimming removed 4 bases from V and 7 bases from J; junction bases left unmatched: 22. This CDR3 has 19 amino acids.

The genes are TRBV5-4 and TRBJ1-3; the match to TRBD1 covers 8 bases. V lost 4 bases, J lost 2 bases, and 14 bases stayed unmatched. The CDR3 has 18 amino acids. Germline V CDR1 and CDR2: SGHNT, YYREEE (reference sequence). The CDR3, as DNA: TGTGCCAGCAGCCGGATGGAGGACAGGGATTCGGCTGGAAACACCATATATTTT. Protein sequence: CASSRMEDRDSAGNTIYF.

The chain links TRBV9 to TRBJ2-7, with D possibly TRBD2 on 6 matching bases. The CDR3 extends over 14 amino acids. Germline V gene lookup returns CDR1 SGDLS and CDR2 YYNGEE. V was shortened by 0 bases and J by 3 bases, with 10 bases between the two germline ends. The CDR3 is CASSVAVGGYEQYF. The CDR3 coding sequence is TGTGCCAGCAGCGTAGCAGTCGGGGGCTACGAGCAGTACTTC.

CDR3 coding DNA: TGTGCCAGCAGTGAAGGCCAGGGTGGTATCAATGAGCAGTTCTTC. Translating gives CASSEGQGGINEQFF. The V call is TRBV2, the J call TRBJ2-1, with D perhaps TRBD1 (5 bases). This CDR3 is built from 15 residues. Trimming removed 1 base from V and 6 bases from J, with 13 bases in between. Germline values: CDR1 SNHLY, CDR2 FYNNEI.

The chain couples TRBV30 to TRBJ1-1; a possible D gene is TRBD1 (5 bases). Germline V lookup: CDR1 GTSNPN, CDR2 SVGIG (reference sequence). Deletions cut 1 base from V and 1 base from J, with 7 bases between. This CDR3 is 13 amino acids long. DNA for the CDR3: TGTGCCTGGAGTGGACAGCCGAACACTGAAGCTTTCTTT. Amino acids: CAWSGQPNTEAFF.

The rearrangement joins TRBV15 to TRBJ2-3; D may be TRBD2 (5 bases). This CDR3 is 15 amino acids long. The germline V and J ends were trimmed by 5 bases and 0 bases, with 12 bases remaining between them. The germline V gene has CDR1 LNHNV and CDR2 YYDKDF (reference sequence). The CDR3 DNA is TGTGCCACCAGCGACCATGGACTTAGCACAGATACGCAGTATTTT. Translating gives CATSDHGLSTDTQYF.

The chain carries TRBV2 and TRBJ2-2; 7 nucleotides align to TRBD1. With 5 bases clipped from V and 1 base from J, the junction kept 1 base outside the gene matches. Germline V gene sequence: CDR1 SNHLY, CDR2 FYNNEI. The length of the CDR3 is 14 residues. The CDR3 spells CASSRDRNTGELFF. CDR3 sequence (DNA): TGTGCCAGCAGTCGGGACAGGAACACCGGGGAGCTGTTTTTT.

This chain joins TRBV11-2 and TRBJ1-1, with D tentatively TRBD1 (5 bases). The CDR3 runs 13 residues. The germline CDR1 and CDR2 sequences are SGHAT and FQNNGV. Between the trimmed V and J ends, which lost 0 bases and 9 bases, there was a span of 11 bases. The CDR3 reads CASSLEGGNQAFF. The CDR3 DNA follows: TGTGCCAGCAGCTTAGAGGGGGGGAACCAAGCTTTCTTT.

The chain is built from TRBV19 and TRBJ2-1, with unresolved D. This CDR3 has 15 residues. Germline V gene lookup returns CDR1 LNHDA and CDR2 SQIVND (reference sequence). V was shortened by 1 base and J by 3 bases, with 10 bases between the two germline ends. The CDR3 here is CASSIGGSGYNEQFF. In DNA form, the CDR3 reads TGTGCCAGTAGTATAGGAGGATCTGGCTACAATGAGCAGTTCTTC.

The chain uses TRBV5-1 and TRBJ2-1; D perhaps matches TRBD1 (6 bases). The germline CDR1 and CDR2 sequences are SGHRS and YFSETQ. Trimming left V 2 bases short and J 9 bases short, with 12 bases between. The CDR3 has 13 residues. The CDR3 bases are TGCGCCAGCAGCTTAGTGGGCAGGGGTGAGCAGTTCTTC. Translating gives CASSLVGRGEQFF.

The chain recombines TRBV10-1 with TRBJ2-2, with D uncertain. Trimming stripped 8 bases from V and 6 bases from J, with 10 bases between. CDR1 WNHNN and CDR2 SYGVQD come from the germline V gene (reference sequence). CDR3 length: 12 residues. The CDR3 DNA reads TGCGCCAGCTCGCCAGGCGCCGGGGAGCTGTTTTTT. Amino acid sequence: CASSPGAGELFF.

The gene calls are TRBV5-1 and TRBJ1-3; no reliable D call. Germline CDR1 reads SGHRS; CDR2 reads YFSETQ. V lost 0 bases, J lost 7 bases, and 8 bases lay in between. The CDR3 loop spans 13 amino acids. CDR3 residues: CASSLDFRNTIYF. CDR3 DNA: TGCGCCAGCAGCTTGGACTTCCGGAACACCATATATTTT.

This clone was detected once. CDR3 sequence (DNA): TGTGCCAGCAGTTTCAGACAAGGGGGAGGGGGTAATTCACCCCTCCACTTT. The encoded protein is CASSFRQGGGGNSPLHF. This rearrangement joins TRBV27 to TRBJ1-6; perhaps TRBD1 as D (6 bases). CDR1 and CDR2 (germline): MNHEY, SMNVEV (reference sequence). Trimming removed 3 bases from V and 6 bases from J, with 18 bases in between. The CDR3 runs to 17 residues.